This entry lists 21 T cell receptor beta chains sequenced from one sample in a study of regulatory T cells in long-lasting Graves disease. Time point denoted: newly diagnosed GD, antithyroid drugs for less than 3 months. PBMCs were the source of the RNA used for TCR sequencing. Researchers made TCR beta libraries by using iRepertoire HTBI primers and running Arm-PCR on CDR3 regions. TCRdb re-called the multiplex PCR reads with MiXCR, one entry per CDR3 protein. The table shows about 500,000 distinct CDR3 sequences, with 15% to 20% occurring only once. These data also featured in a second study, about T cells in Graves' hyperthyroidism and ophthalmopathy.

The sample here was peripheral blood mononuclear cells (PBMCs), taken at new diagnosis, from a patient treated with antithyroid drugs. These receptors were taken from a man aged 35 to 55 with Graves disease.

This clonotype has at least ten counts. The chain carries TRBV20-1 and TRBJ1-2; possible D gene TRBD1, 6 bases. CDR1 and CDR2 from the germline V gene are DFQATT and SNEGSKA (reference sequence). The ends were cut back, 2 bases at V and 3 bases at J, with 16 bases in the middle. The CDR3 contains 15 residues. The CDR3 DNA sequence: TGCAGTGCTAGAAGGGGGGGGGGCGTCGACTATGGCTACACCTTC. Translated: CSARRGGGVDYGYTF.

There are many counts of this clonotype. The J gene is TRBJ1-1, the V gene TRBV30; the D is unclear. Deletions cut 0 bases from V and 5 bases from J, with 7 bases between. The germline gives CDR1 GTSNPN, CDR2 SVGIG (reference sequence). The CDR3 has 12 amino acids. CDR3 amino acids: CAWSVGGTEAFF. The CDR3, as DNA: TGTGCCTGGAGTGTTGGAGGGACTGAAGCTTTCTTT.

The sample holds many counts of this clonotype. The genes are TRBV5-1 and TRBJ2-1; the match to TRBD2 covers 13 bases. The CDR3 runs to 17 residues. Trimming took 2 bases from V and 8 from J; bases not matched to a gene: 10. Germline-derived CDR1 and CDR2 are SGHRS and YFSETQ. The CDR3 sequence is CASSLGTSGTGRYEQFF. CDR3 in DNA: TGCGCCAGCAGCTTAGGGACTAGCGGGACCGGACGATATGAGCAGTTCTTC.

The rearrangement joins TRBV7-8 to TRBJ2-1; 7 bases agree with TRBD2. The CDR3 is 16 residues long. CDR1 is SGHVS and CDR2 is FQNEAQ in the germline V gene. V was clipped by 1 base and J by 2 bases; unmatched bases: 5. Here the CDR3 reads CASSLGGGEPYNEQFF. CDR3 nucleotides: TGTGCCAGCAGCTTAGGGGGGGGGGAGCCCTACAATGAGCAGTTCTTC.

The gene calls are TRBV14 and TRBJ2-1; TRBD2 matches at 11 bases. CDR1 is SGHDN, CDR2 FVKESK, per germline. V gave up 0 bases and J gave up 8 bases; unmatched junction bases: 6. This CDR3 contains 16 residues. CDR3 in amino acids: CASSQDTSGRGDEQFF. CDR3 nucleotides: TGTGCCAGCAGCCAAGATACTAGCGGGAGAGGGGATGAGCAGTTCTTC.

Comment on this clonotype: With a much larger clone just one base away, this may be a read error. The chain has TRBV3-1 and TRBJ1-2, with TRBD1 identical over 9 bases. The CDR3 runs to 12 residues. The V gene's germline CDR1 is LGHDT and CDR2 YNNKEL (reference sequence). V lost 3 bases to trimming and J lost 12 bases; unmatched junction nucleotides: 5. In DNA form, the CDR3 reads TGTGCCAGCAGCCACGGGACAGGGACAAACACCTTC. It specifies CASSHGTGTNTF. Full variable domain (outside the CDR3, taken from reference TRBV3-1 and TRBJ1-2): DTAVSQTPKYLVTQMGNDKSIKCEQNLGHDTMYWYKQDSKKFLKIMFSYNNKELIINETVPNRFSPKSPDKAHLNLHINSLELGDSAVYFCASSHGTGTNTFGSGTRLTVV.

This rearrangement joins TRBV9 to TRBJ1-3; a possible D gene is TRBD1 (5 bases). Germline-derived CDR1 and CDR2 are SGDLS and YYNGEE. The germline V and J ends were trimmed by 6 bases and 1 base, with 14 bases remaining between them. The CDR3 runs to 15 residues. The CDR3 here is CASTREGMSGNTIYF. For the CDR3, the DNA is TGTGCCAGCACTAGGGAGGGGATGTCTGGAAACACCATATATTTT.

This clonotype has a handful of counts. This sequence may be a read error, since a much larger clone differs from it by one base. DNA for the CDR3: TGTGCCAGCAGTCCACAGGGGTTCAGCGATCAGCCCCAGCATTTT. Protein sequence: CASSPQGFSDQPQHF. The V gene is TRBV2, the J gene TRBJ1-5, with 7 bases matching TRBD1. This CDR3 has 15 amino acids. Germline V gene data show CDR1 as SNHLY and CDR2 as FYNNEI. V dropped 5 bases and J dropped 5; count of bases not matched to a gene: 9.

The chain links TRBV10-3 to TRBJ2-5; D is undetermined. CDR1 ENHRY and CDR2 SYGVKD come from the germline V gene. This CDR3 contains 13 residues. The V gene lost 8 bases and the J gene lost 1 base, with 11 bases spanning the gap. The CDR3 region has the DNA TGTGCCATCTCTAGGAGCGTCCAAGAGACCCAGTACTTC. Translating it yields CAISRSVQETQYF.

This clonotype was recorded many times. The rearrangement links TRBV30 to TRBJ1-1; D gene unclear. The V end was cut by 2 bases, the J end by 6 bases, with 10 bases between. CDR3 length: 12 amino acids. Germline V gene lookup returns CDR1 GTSNPN and CDR2 SVGIG (reference sequence). In nucleotides, the CDR3 is TGTGCCTGGAGTCCCGGGCCCCCTGAAGCTTTCTTT. As protein: CAWSPGPPEAFF. The full variable domain, completed using reference TRBV30 and TRBJ1-1, is SQTIHQWPATLVQPVGSPLSLECTVEGTSNPNLYWYRQAAGRGLQLLFYSVGIGQISSEVPQNLSASRPQDRQFILSSKKLLLSDSGFYLCAWSPGPPEAFFGQGTRLTVV.

This clonotype was seen many times. The chain carries TRBV2 and TRBJ2-3, with a weak D call TRBD1 (5 bases). V was cut by 3 bases and J by 9 bases, with 13 bases left in between. CDR1 and CDR2 (germline): SNHLY, FYNNEI. CDR3 size: 13 residues. The CDR3 sequence: CASSEGLGRTQYF. The CDR3, as DNA: TGTGCCAGCAGTGAGGGGTTGGGGCGAACGCAGTATTTT.

The table lists this clonotype with many counts. CDR3 sequence (DNA): TGTGCCACTGCGGGGACTAGCGGGCCCACCGGGGAGCTGTTTTTT. It is translated as CATAGTSGPTGELFF. The chain employs TRBV6-1 and TRBJ2-2; 12 positions match TRBD2. The CDR3 spans 15 residues. Unmatched junction bases numbered 7, after V lost 10 bases and J lost 4 bases. Germline-derived CDR1 and CDR2 are MNHNS and SASEGT.

This clonotype has at least ten counts. The rearrangement links TRBV28 to TRBJ2-7, with D unresolved. Looked up from germline, CDR1 is MDHEN and CDR2 is SYDVKM. Trimming pared 4 bases from V and 1 base from J, leaving 14 bases between. The CDR3 spans 15 residues. CDR3: CASSSLSPRSYEQYF. DNA for the CDR3: TGTGCCAGCAGTTCCCTTAGCCCTCGTTCCTACGAGCAGTACTTC.

This clonotype was seen ten or more times. The gene calls are TRBV20-1 and TRBJ2-3; 14 positions agree with TRBD2. The CDR3 is 17 residues long. Germline-derived CDR1 and CDR2 are DFQATT and SNEGSKA (reference sequence). V lost 5 bases to trimming and J lost 4 bases; unmatched junction nucleotides: 11. The CDR3 DNA reads TGCAGTGCTCAACCGGTGACTAGCGGGAGGGCCCCAGATACGCAGTATTTT. Residues: CSAQPVTSGRAPDTQYF.

As concerns this clonotype: Possible read error: a much larger clone is one base away. This chain joins TRBV5-1 and TRBJ1-6; 7 nucleotides agree with TRBD1. V shed 4 bases, J shed 9 bases, and the junction held 10 bases outside the gene matches. Germline V gives CDR1 SGHRS, CDR2 YFSETQ. The CDR3 totals 15 residues. The CDR3 sequence: CASSRRTGDSSPLHF. CDR3 DNA: TGCGCCAGCAGCCGACGGACAGGTGACAGTTCACCCCTCCACTTT.

This clonotype was counted many times. This rearrangement joins TRBV28 to TRBJ1-1, with D possibly matching TRBD1 (5 bases). Trimming took 7 bases from V and 4 from J, leaving 16 bases between them. The CDR3 consists of 14 residues. Germline assignment: CDR1 MDHEN and CDR2 SYDVKM. CDR3 coding DNA: TGTGCCAGCATCTCCCCGGGGGGGGGCACTGAAGCTTTCTTT. Translated, it gives CASISPGGGTEAFF.

V and J are TRBV19 and TRBJ2-5; 11 nucleotides align to TRBD2. Near its end, the DNA agrees better with TRBJ2-7, so the J call may be wrong. The CDR3 is made up of 16 amino acids. The V gene's germline CDR1 is LNHDA and CDR2 SQIVND (reference sequence). The CDR3 loop is CASSTPTSGKGNEQYF. In DNA, the CDR3 is TGTGCCAGTAGTACTCCGACTAGCGGGAAGGGCAACGAGCAGTACTTC.

This clonotype was counted between two and nine times. The rearrangement joins TRBV6-1 to TRBJ1-6; tentative D call: TRBD1 (5 bases). The CDR3 loop spans 15 amino acids. V was cut by 6 bases and J by 5 bases, with 14 bases left in between. Germline V CDR1 and CDR2: MNHNS, SASEGT. The CDR3 bases are TGTGCCAGCAGCGGCGGGACGGACAATAATTCACCCCTCCACTTT. This gives the protein CASSGGTDNNSPLHF.

The V call is TRBV20-1, the J call TRBJ1-5, with D maybe TRBD1 (5 bases). The length of the CDR3 is 13 residues. In germline, CDR1 is DFQATT, CDR2 SNEGSKA (reference sequence). V gave up 5 bases and J gave up 4 bases, with 12 bases separating them. CDR3 DNA: TGCAGTGCTCAACGCCAGGGAAATCAGCCCCAGCATTTT. Its translation: CSAQRQGNQPQHF.

The J gene is TRBJ2-6, the V gene TRBV27; D is undetermined. The V gene's germline CDR1 is MNHEY and CDR2 SMNVEV (reference sequence). The CDR3 length is 15 residues. Trimming took off 2 bases at V and 1 base at J, with 6 bases between the two ends. DNA of the CDR3: TGTGCCAGCAGTTTAATTGAGTCTGGGGCCAACGTCCTGACTTTC. Translation: CASSLIESGANVLTF.

This clonotype has a count of ten or more. This chain joins TRBV3-1 and TRBJ2-2; TRBD1 matches 9 bases. The CDR3 spans 16 residues. CDR1 LGHDT and CDR2 YNNKEL come from the germline V gene (reference sequence). V trimming: 3 bases; J trimming: 2 bases; junction bases outside the gene matches: 4. The DNA of the CDR3 is TGTGCCAGCAGCCACAGGACAGGGGAAAACACCGGGGAGCTGTTTTTT. Its protein product is CASSHRTGENTGELFF.